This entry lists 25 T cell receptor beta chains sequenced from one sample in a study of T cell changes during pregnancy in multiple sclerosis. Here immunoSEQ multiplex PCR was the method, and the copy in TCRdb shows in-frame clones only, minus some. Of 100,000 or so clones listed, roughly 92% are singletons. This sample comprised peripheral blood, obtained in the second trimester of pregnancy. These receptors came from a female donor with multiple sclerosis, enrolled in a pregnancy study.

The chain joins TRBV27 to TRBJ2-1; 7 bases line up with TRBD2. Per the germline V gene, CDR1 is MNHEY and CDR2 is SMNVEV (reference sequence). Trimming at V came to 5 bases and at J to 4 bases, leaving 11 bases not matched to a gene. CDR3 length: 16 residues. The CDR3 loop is CASSPKPSGAYNEQFF. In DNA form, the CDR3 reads TGTGCCAGCAGTCCAAAACCAAGCGGGGCGTACAATGAGCAGTTCTTC.

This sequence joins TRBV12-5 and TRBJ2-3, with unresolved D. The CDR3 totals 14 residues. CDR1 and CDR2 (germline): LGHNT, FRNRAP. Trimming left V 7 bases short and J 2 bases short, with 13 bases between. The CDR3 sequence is CASAPWPHTDTQYF. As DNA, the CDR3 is TGTGCTAGTGCCCCATGGCCTCACACAGATACGCAGTATTTT.

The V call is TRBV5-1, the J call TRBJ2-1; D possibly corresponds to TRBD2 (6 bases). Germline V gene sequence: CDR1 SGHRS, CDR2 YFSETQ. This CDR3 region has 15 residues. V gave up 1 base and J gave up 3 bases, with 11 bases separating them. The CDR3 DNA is TGCGCCAGCAGCTTGTCTCGGGGGAGCTACAATGAGCAGTTCTTC. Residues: CASSLSRGSYNEQFF. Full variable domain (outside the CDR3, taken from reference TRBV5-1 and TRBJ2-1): KAGVTQTPRYLIKTRGQQVTLSCSPISGHRSVSWYQQTPGQGLQFLFEYFSETQRNKGNFPGRFSGRQFSNSRSEMNVSTLELGDSALYLCASSLSRGSYNEQFFGPGTRLTVL.

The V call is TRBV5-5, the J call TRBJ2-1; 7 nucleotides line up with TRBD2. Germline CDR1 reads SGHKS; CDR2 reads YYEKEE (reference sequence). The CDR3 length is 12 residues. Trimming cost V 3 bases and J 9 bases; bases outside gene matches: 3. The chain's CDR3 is CASSSTSVEQFF. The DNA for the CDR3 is TGTGCCAGCAGCTCAACTAGCGTTGAGCAGTTCTTC.

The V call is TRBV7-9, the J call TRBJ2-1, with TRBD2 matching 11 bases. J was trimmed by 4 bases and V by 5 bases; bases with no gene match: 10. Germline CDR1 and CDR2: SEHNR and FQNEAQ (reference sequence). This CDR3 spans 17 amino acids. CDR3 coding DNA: TGTGCCAGCAGCGTCCCCCGTCTAGCGGGAGGTTACAATGAGCAGTTCTTC. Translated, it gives CASSVPRLAGGYNEQFF. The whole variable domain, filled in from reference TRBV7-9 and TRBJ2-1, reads DTGVSQNPRHKITKRGQNVTFRCDPISEHNRLYWYRQTLGQGPEFLTYFQNEAQLEKSRLLSDRFSAERPKGSFSTLEIQRTEQGDSAMYLCASSVPRLAGGYNEQFFGPGTRLTVL.

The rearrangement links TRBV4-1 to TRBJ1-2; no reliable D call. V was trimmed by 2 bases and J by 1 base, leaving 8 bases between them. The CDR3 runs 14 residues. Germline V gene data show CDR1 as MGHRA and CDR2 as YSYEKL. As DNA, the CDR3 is TGCGCCAGCAGCCAAAAGAGAGGTAACTATGGCTACACCTTC. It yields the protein CASSQKRGNYGYTF.

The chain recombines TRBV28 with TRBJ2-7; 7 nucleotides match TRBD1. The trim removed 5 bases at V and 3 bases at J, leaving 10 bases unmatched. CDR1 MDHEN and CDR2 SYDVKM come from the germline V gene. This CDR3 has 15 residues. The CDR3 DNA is TGTGCCAGCAGTGAGGGACAGTTGCCGCTCTACGAGCAGTACTTC. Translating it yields CASSEGQLPLYEQYF.

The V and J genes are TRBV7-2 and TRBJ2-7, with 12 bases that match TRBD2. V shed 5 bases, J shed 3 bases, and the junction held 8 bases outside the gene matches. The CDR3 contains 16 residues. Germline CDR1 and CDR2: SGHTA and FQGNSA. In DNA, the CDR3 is TGTGCCAGCAGCATCCAGCGACTAGCGGGAGTCTACGAGCAGTACTTC. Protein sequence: CASSIQRLAGVYEQYF.

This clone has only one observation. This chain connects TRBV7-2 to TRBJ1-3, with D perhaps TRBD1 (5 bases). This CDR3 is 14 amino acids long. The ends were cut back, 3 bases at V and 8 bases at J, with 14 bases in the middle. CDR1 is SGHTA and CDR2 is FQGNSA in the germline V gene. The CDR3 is CASSLGGNWDTIYF. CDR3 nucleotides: TGTGCCAGCAGCTTGGGGGGGAATTGGGACACCATATATTTT.

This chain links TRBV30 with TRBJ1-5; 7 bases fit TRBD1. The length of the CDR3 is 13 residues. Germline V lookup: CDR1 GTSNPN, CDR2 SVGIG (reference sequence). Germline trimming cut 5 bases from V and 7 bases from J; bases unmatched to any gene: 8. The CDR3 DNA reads TGTGCCTGGGAACAGGGGCTGGAGCAGCCCCAGCATTTT. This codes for CAWEQGLEQPQHF.

The CDR3 here is CASKGEGVETQYF. CDR3 DNA: TGTGCCAGCAAGGGGGAAGGGGTAGAGACCCAGTACTTC. The V and J genes are TRBV2 and TRBJ2-5, with D perhaps matching TRBD1 (6 bases). The V gene lost 7 bases and the J gene lost 4 bases, with 13 bases spanning the gap. Germline lookup yields CDR1 SNHLY and CDR2 FYNNEI. This CDR3 has 13 residues.

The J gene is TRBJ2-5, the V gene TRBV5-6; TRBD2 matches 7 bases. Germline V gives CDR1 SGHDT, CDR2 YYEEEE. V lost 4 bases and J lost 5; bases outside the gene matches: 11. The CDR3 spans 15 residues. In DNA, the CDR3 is TGTGCCAGCAGCCCGGCAAGCGGGGTACGGGAGACCCAGTACTTC. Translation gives CASSPASGVRETQYF.

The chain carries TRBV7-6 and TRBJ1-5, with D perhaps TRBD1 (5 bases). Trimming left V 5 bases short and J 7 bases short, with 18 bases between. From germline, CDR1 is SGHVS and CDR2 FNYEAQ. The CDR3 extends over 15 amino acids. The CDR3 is CASSPEVGRRQPQHF. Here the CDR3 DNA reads TGTGCCAGCAGCCCAGAGGTGGGGCGCAGGCAGCCCCAGCATTTT. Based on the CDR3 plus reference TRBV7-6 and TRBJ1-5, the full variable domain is GAGVSQSPRYKVTKRGQDVALRCDPISGHVSLYWYRQALGQGPEFLTYFNYEAQQDKSGLPNDRFSAERPEGSISTLTIQRTEQRDSAMYRCASSPEVGRRQPQHFGDGTRLSIL.

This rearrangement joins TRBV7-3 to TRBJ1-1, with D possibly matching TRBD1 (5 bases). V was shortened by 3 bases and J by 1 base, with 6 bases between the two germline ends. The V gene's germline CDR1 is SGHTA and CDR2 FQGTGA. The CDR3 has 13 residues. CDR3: CASSFGGNTEAFF. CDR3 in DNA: TGTGCCAGCAGCTTCGGGGGGAACACTGAAGCTTTCTTT.

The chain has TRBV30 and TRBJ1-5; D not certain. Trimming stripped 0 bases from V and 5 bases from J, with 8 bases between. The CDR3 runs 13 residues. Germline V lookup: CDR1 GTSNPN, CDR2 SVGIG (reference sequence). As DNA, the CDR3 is TGTGCCTGGAGTGTGGCAGACTATCAGCCCCAGCATTTT. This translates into CAWSVADYQPQHF.

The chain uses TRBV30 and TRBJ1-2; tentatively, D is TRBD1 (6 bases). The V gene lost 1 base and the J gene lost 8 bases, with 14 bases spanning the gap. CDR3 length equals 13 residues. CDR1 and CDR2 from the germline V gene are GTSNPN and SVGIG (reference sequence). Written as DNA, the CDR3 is TGTGCCTGGAGTGCCGAGGGGGGGCACGGCTACACCTTC. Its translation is CAWSAEGGHGYTF.

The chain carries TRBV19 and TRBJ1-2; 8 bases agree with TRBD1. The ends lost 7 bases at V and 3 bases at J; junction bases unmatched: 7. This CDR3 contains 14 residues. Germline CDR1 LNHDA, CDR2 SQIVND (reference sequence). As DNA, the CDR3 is TGTGCCAGTACCCCGGACAGGGACTACTATGGCTACACCTTC. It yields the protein CASTPDRDYYGYTF.

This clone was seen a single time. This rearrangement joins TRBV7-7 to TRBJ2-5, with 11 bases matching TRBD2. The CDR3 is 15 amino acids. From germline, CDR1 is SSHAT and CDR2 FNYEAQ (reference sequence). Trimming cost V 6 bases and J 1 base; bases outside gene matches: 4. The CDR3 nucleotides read TGTGCCAGCAGTCCCGGGACTAGCGGCCAAGAGACCCAGTACTTC. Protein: CASSPGTSGQETQYF.

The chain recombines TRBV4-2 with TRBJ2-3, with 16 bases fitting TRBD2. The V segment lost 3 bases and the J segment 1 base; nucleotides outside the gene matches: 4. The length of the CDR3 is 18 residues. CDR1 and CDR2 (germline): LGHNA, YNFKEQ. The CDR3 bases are TGTGCCAGCAGCCACGCCGGGACTAGCGGGAGGGGCACAGATACGCAGTATTTT. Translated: CASSHAGTSGRGTDTQYF.

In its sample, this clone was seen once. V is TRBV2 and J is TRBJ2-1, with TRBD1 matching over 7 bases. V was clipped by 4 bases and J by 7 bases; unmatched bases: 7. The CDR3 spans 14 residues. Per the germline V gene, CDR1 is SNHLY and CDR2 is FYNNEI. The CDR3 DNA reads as TGTGCCAGCAGTGGAGGGACAGTTACTAATGAGCAGTTCTTC. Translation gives CASSGGTVTNEQFF.

CDR3 coding DNA: TGTGCCAGCGGAGAAGGTGGGAGCAATCAGCCCCAGCATTTT. Protein sequence: CASGEGGSNQPQHF. The chain has TRBV6-5 and TRBJ1-5; unclear D gene. The germline V gene encodes CDR1 MNHEY and CDR2 SVGAGI. CDR3 size: 14 residues. V was pared by 8 bases and J by 1 base, with 12 bases between.

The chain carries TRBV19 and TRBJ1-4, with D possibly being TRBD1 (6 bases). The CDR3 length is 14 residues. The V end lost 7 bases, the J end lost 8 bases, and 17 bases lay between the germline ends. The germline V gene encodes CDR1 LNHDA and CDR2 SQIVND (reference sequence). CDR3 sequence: CASKDHRVLEKLFF. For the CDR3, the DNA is TGTGCCAGTAAAGACCACAGGGTTCTGGAAAAACTGTTTTTT.

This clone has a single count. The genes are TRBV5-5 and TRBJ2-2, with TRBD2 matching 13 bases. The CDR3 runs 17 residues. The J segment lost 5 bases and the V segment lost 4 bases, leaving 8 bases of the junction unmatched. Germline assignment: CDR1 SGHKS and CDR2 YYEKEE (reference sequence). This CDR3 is CASSPTSGRLGTGELFF. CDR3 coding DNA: TGTGCCAGCAGCCCGACTAGCGGGAGGCTTGGGACCGGGGAGCTGTTTTTT.

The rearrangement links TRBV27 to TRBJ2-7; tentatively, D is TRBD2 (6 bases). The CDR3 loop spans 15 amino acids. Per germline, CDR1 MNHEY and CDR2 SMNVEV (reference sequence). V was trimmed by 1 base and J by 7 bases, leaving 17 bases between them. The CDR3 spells CASSLFRLGEREQYF. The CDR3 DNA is TGTGCCAGCAGTTTATTCCGACTAGGAGAGAGGGAGCAGTACTTC.

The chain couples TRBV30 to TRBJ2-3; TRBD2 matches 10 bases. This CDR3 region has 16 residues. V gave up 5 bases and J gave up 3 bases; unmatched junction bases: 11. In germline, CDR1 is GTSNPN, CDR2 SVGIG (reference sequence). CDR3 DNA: TGTGCCTGGGAGAATGGGACTAGCGATGGGACAGATACGCAGTATTTT. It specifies CAWENGTSDGTDTQYF. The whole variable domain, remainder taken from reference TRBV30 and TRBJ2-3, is SQTIHQWPATLVQPVGSPLSLECTVEGTSNPNLYWYRQAAGRGLQLLFYSVGIGQISSEVPQNLSASRPQDRQFILSSKKLLLSDSGFYLCAWENGTSDGTDTQYFGPGTRLTVL.